These 30 T cell receptor beta chains were all obtained from the same sample, sequenced in a study of T cells after yellow fever vaccination. TCRdb independently ran MiXCR on the 5' RACE reads; one entry per CDR3 protein. The sample consists of 230,000 or so distinct CDR3 sequences, about 3.5% of them appearing once. The sample here was PBMCs, taken 15 days after the yellow fever booster vaccination. These receptors came from a young man who received the YFV17D yellow fever vaccine.

This clonotype showed up many times. The chain combines TRBV9 with TRBJ2-1; 8 bases map to TRBD1. V lost 4 bases to trimming and J lost 5 bases; unmatched junction nucleotides: 5. Germline V gene lookup returns CDR1 SGDLS and CDR2 YYNGEE. CDR3 length: 14 residues. The DNA of the CDR3 is TGTGCCAGCAGCACTGGGACAGGAGACAATGAGCAGTTCTTC. It yields the protein CASSTGTGDNEQFF.

The gene calls are TRBV10-3 and TRBJ2-7; tentatively, D is TRBD2 (6 bases). Germline V gives CDR1 ENHRY, CDR2 SYGVKD. Trimming removed 0 bases at V and 3 bases at J, with 9 bases between. This CDR3 has 14 amino acids. In nucleotides, the CDR3 is TGTGCCATCAGTGAGTCGGGAGGTCTCTACGAGCAGTACGTC. Protein: CAISESGGLYEQYV.

This clonotype was seen only a few times. The V and J genes are TRBV3-1 and TRBJ1-3; D gene uncertain. The V gene's germline CDR1 is LGHDT and CDR2 YNNKEL (reference sequence). Trimming shortened V by 3 bases and J by 0 bases, and 12 bases separated the two germline ends. This CDR3 is 16 amino acids long. CDR3 nucleotide sequence: TGTGCCAGCAGCCAGGTACGACGGATCTCTGGAAACACCATATATTTT. Its translation: CASSQVRRISGNTIYF. The variable domain in full, with the rest retrieved from reference TRBV3-1 and TRBJ1-3, is DTAVSQTPKYLVTQMGNDKSIKCEQNLGHDTMYWYKQDSKKFLKIMFSYNNKELIINETVPNRFSPKSPDKAHLNLHINSLELGDSAVYFCASSQVRRISGNTIYFGEGSWLTVV.

The sample holds many counts of this clonotype. This chain links TRBV29-1 with TRBJ2-1; no clear D gene. The CDR3 extends over 12 amino acids. V gave up 3 bases and J gave up 7 bases, with 10 bases separating them. In germline, CDR1 is SQVTM, CDR2 ANQGSEA. The CDR3 is CSVDSQGNEQFF. The CDR3 DNA reads TGCAGCGTTGACTCCCAAGGGAATGAGCAGTTCTTC.

In its sample, this clonotype was seen many times. CDR3 sequence (DNA): TGCAGTGCTCGTAAGGGCAACACTGAAGCTTTCTTT. Protein product: CSARKGNTEAFF. The V and J genes are TRBV20-1 and TRBJ1-1; no firm D call. The CDR3 is 12 amino acids. Trimming took off 5 bases at V and 2 bases at J, with 9 bases between the two ends. The germline V gene has CDR1 DFQATT and CDR2 SNEGSKA (reference sequence).

This clonotype was counted ten times or more. The genes are TRBV4-3 and TRBJ1-6, with D unresolved. The CDR3 extends over 14 amino acids. V was shortened by 1 base and J by 7 bases, with 8 bases between the two germline ends. Germline loops: CDR1 LGHNA, CDR2 YSLEER. The CDR3 here is CASSQAAANSPLHF. CDR3 in DNA: TGCGCCAGCAGCCAAGCCGCGGCCAATTCACCCCTCCACTTT.

This clonotype was counted ten times or more. V gene TRBV9 combines with J gene TRBJ2-5, with D perhaps matching TRBD1 (6 bases). From germline, CDR1 is SGDLS and CDR2 YYNGEE. This CDR3 has 13 residues. Trimming took 3 bases from V and 5 from J, leaving 11 bases between them. CDR3 DNA: TGTGCCAGCAGCGGAGGGGGTCGGGAGACCCAGTACTTC. Amino acid sequence: CASSGGGRETQYF.

The sample holds many counts of this clonotype. This sequence joins TRBV7-2 and TRBJ2-6; D not certain. The CDR3 totals 14 residues. In germline, CDR1 is SGHTA, CDR2 FQGNSA. V lost 1 base to trimming and J lost 2 bases, with 3 bases between them. The CDR3 here is CASSLEPGANVLTF. The CDR3 DNA reads TGTGCCAGCAGCTTAGAGCCTGGGGCCAACGTCCTGACTTTC. The variable domain in full, completed from reference TRBV7-2 and TRBJ2-6, reads GAGVSQSPSNKVTEKGKDVELRCDPISGHTALYWYRQSLGQGLEFLIYFQGNSAPDKSGLPSDRFSAERTGGSVSTLTIQRTQQEDSAVYLCASSLEPGANVLTFGAGSRLTVL.

This clonotype was detected many times. The chain uses TRBV12-3 or TRBV12-4 and TRBJ2-5, with 7 bases fitting TRBD1. Trimming took 5 bases from V and 4 from J; bases not matched to a gene: 7. This CDR3 contains 14 residues. The DNA of the CDR3 is TGTGCCAGCAGTCCCCGGGACAGTCGAGAGACCCAGTACTTC. This sequence encodes CASSPRDSRETQYF.

This clonotype showed up many times. The chain carries TRBV4-3 and TRBJ1-3; TRBD1 might be the D (5 bases). The V and J ends lost 3 bases and 0 bases respectively, with 15 bases between them. This CDR3 contains 17 residues. Germline V gene lookup returns CDR1 LGHNA and CDR2 YSLEER. CDR3 bases: TGCGCCAGCAGCCAGGAACGGGACGGCAGCTCTGGAAACACCATATATTTT. It encodes CASSQERDGSSGNTIYF.

A note on this clonotype: With a much larger clone just one base away, this may be a read error. The chain employs TRBV20-1 and TRBJ2-3; TRBD2 agrees at 11 bases. Germline loops: CDR1 DFQATT, CDR2 SNEGSKA (reference sequence). This CDR3 has 14 residues. CDR3 DNA sequence: TGCAGTGCTAGACGGCTAGCGGGGGGCCTAACGCGGTATTTT. Protein sequence: CSARRLAGGLTRYF.

The chain links TRBV13 to TRBJ1-2; D is uncertain. The CDR3 runs to 13 residues. Germline CDR1 and CDR2: PRHDT and FYEKMQ (reference sequence). Trimming left V 4 bases short and J 4 bases short, with 10 bases between. The CDR3 sequence is CASSYDSFYGYTF. The DNA for the CDR3 is TGTGCCAGCAGCTACGACTCTTTCTATGGCTACACCTTC.

This clonotype was seen ten or more times. The genes are TRBV27 and TRBJ2-2; 8 nucleotides agree with TRBD1. V lost 8 bases, J lost 1 base, and 3 bases stayed unmatched. CDR1 is MNHEY, CDR2 SMNVEV, per germline (reference sequence). The CDR3 is 14 residues long. CDR3 nucleotides: TGTGCCAGCCGACAGGGGTGGAACACCGGGGAGCTGTTTTTT. Translation: CASRQGWNTGELFF.

Only a few counts were recorded for this clonotype. V usage is TRBV19 and J usage is TRBJ1-5; D not certain. The CDR3 is made up of 13 amino acids. V lost 0 bases and J 3 bases, leaving 3 bases between the germline ends. Per the germline V gene, CDR1 is LNHDA and CDR2 is SQIVND (reference sequence). CDR3 in DNA: TGTGCCAGTAGTATAGACCACAATCAGCCCCAGCATTTT. It translates to CASSIDHNQPQHF.

This clonotype showed up many times. This sequence joins TRBV29-1 and TRBJ2-3, with a possible D match to TRBD1 (5 bases). The CDR3 consists of 12 residues. CDR1 is SQVTM, CDR2 ANQGSEA, per germline. Between the trimmed V and J ends, which lost 7 bases and 6 bases, there was a span of 14 bases. The chain's CDR3 is CSAAQARDTQYF. For the CDR3, the DNA is TGCAGCGCTGCACAGGCCAGGGATACGCAGTATTTT.

This clonotype was detected many times. The CDR3, as DNA: TGTGCCAGCAGTTTAACTAGCAGGGAGACCCAGTACTTC. It specifies CASSLTSRETQYF. The chain couples TRBV12-3 or TRBV12-4 to TRBJ2-5; D might be TRBD2 (6 bases). Trimming took 2 bases from V and 5 from J, leaving 9 bases between them. The CDR3 runs 13 residues.

In this sample, this clonotype turned up many times. The rearrangement joins TRBV7-8 to TRBJ2-4; D possibly matches TRBD1 or TRBD2 (5 bases each). Germline lookup yields CDR1 SGHVS and CDR2 FQNEAQ. V was shortened by 5 bases and J by 8 bases, with 19 bases between the two germline ends. The CDR3 sequence is 15 residues long. Written as DNA, the CDR3 is TGTGCCAGCAGCCCCGGACGCGTTTTGGGGGACATTCAGTACTTC. Protein: CASSPGRVLGDIQYF.

In this sample, this clonotype turned up many times. This sequence joins TRBV3-1 and TRBJ2-1; no clear D gene. The V gene's germline CDR1 is LGHDT and CDR2 YNNKEL (reference sequence). The CDR3 covers 12 residues. Trimming stripped 2 bases from V and 4 bases from J, with 3 bases between. CDR3 in amino acids: CASSQKYNEQFF. The CDR3 DNA follows: TGTGCCAGCAGCCAAAAATACAATGAGCAGTTCTTC.

In this sample, this clonotype turned up many times. The chain combines TRBV15 with TRBJ1-4; 9 positions agree with TRBD1. V shed 4 bases, J shed 8 bases, and the junction held 17 bases outside the gene matches. The CDR3 covers 18 residues. Germline values: CDR1 LNHNV, CDR2 YYDKDF (reference sequence). Here the CDR3 reads CATSTRPGTGPQEEKLFF. CDR3 nucleotides: TGTGCCACCAGCACCCGCCCCGGGACAGGGCCACAAGAAGAAAAACTGTTTTTT.

In its sample, this clonotype was seen many times. V gene TRBV6-2 or TRBV6-3 combines with J gene TRBJ2-7, with 9 bases matching TRBD2. V lost 4 bases to trimming and J lost 2 bases; unmatched junction nucleotides: 3. Germline CDR1 and CDR2: MNHEY and SVGEGT. CDR3 length: 14 residues. Here the CDR3 DNA reads TGTGCCAGCAGTTCCGCGGGGGGGACCTACGAGCAGTACTTC. Residues: CASSSAGGTYEQYF.

There are many counts of this clonotype. The chain uses TRBV20-1 and TRBJ2-1, with TRBD2 matching over 10 bases. This CDR3 contains 14 residues. The J segment lost 7 bases and the V segment lost 4 bases, leaving 7 bases of the junction unmatched. Germline V CDR1 and CDR2: DFQATT, SNEGSKA (reference sequence). CDR3 amino acids: CSATAAGGPNEQFF. The CDR3, as DNA: TGCAGTGCTACGGCAGCGGGGGGGCCAAATGAGCAGTTCTTC.

The sample holds many counts of this clonotype. The DNA of the CDR3 is TGTGCCAGCAGCCCCCAGGGGGGGCAAACCTACGAGCAGTACTTC. Encoded protein: CASSPQGGQTYEQYF. V usage is TRBV4-2 and J usage is TRBJ2-7, with D perhaps being TRBD1 or TRBD2 (7 bases each). Looked up from germline, CDR1 is LGHNA and CDR2 is YNFKEQ. V was clipped by 4 bases and J by 2 bases, with 15 bases between them. The CDR3 sequence is 15 residues long.

This clonotype was picked up many times. The chain carries TRBV18 and TRBJ2-5; D is undetermined. CDR1 and CDR2 (germline): KGHSH, LQKENI. V shed 2 bases and J shed 2 bases, with 12 bases lying between them. The CDR3 spans 15 residues. For the CDR3, the DNA is TGTGCCAGCTCACCAACCCGGGCAGTGCAAGAGACCCAGTACTTC. Its translation: CASSPTRAVQETQYF.

This clonotype has a count of ten or more. The gene calls are TRBV4-1 and TRBJ2-7; 8 nucleotides align to TRBD1. V lost 0 bases to trimming and J lost 3 bases; unmatched junction nucleotides: 4. Germline CDR1 MGHRA, CDR2 YSYEKL. The CDR3 totals 15 residues. The CDR3 DNA reads TGCGCCAGCAGCCAAGACTGGACAGGGTACTACGAGCAGTACTTC. Translating gives CASSQDWTGYYEQYF.

This clonotype was recorded at least ten times. CDR3 sequence: CASSTRGENTEAFF. The DNA of the CDR3 is TGCGCCAGCAGCACCCGGGGGGAGAACACTGAAGCTTTCTTT. The chain combines TRBV5-1 with TRBJ1-1; D is perhaps TRBD1 (5 bases). The CDR3 length is 14 residues. With 4 bases removed from V and 1 base from J, the gap between germline ends came to 11 bases. In germline, CDR1 is SGHRS, CDR2 YFSETQ.

Ten or more counts support this clonotype. The chain has TRBV18 and TRBJ1-1, with D tentatively TRBD1 (6 bases). Germline V gene sequence: CDR1 KGHSH, CDR2 LQKENI. The CDR3 has 15 amino acids. Between the trimmed V and J ends, which lost 2 bases and 1 base, there was a span of 11 bases. The DNA of the CDR3 is TGTGCCAGCTCACCAACCCAAGGGGGGAACACTGAAGCTTTCTTT. Translation: CASSPTQGGNTEAFF.

This clonotype was picked up many times. V is TRBV20-1 and J is TRBJ2-5, with TRBD2 matching 10 bases. The CDR3 is 14 amino acids. V lost 5 bases, J lost 5 bases, and 8 bases stayed unmatched. In germline, CDR1 is DFQATT, CDR2 SNEGSKA (reference sequence). This chain's CDR3 is CSAPERGGLETQYF. The CDR3 DNA reads TGCAGTGCTCCAGAGCGGGGGGGCTTGGAGACCCAGTACTTC.

This clonotype was counted ten times or more. The J gene is TRBJ2-3, the V gene TRBV12-3 or TRBV12-4; D is ambiguous. The V gene lost 10 bases and the J gene lost 0 bases, with 17 bases spanning the gap. The CDR3 is made up of 15 amino acids. CDR3 sequence reads: CATNIMGRSTDTQYF. CDR3 in DNA: TGTGCCACCAATATTATGGGTCGGAGCACAGATACGCAGTATTTT.

This chain uses TRBV6-6 with TRBJ1-5; D might be TRBD1 (6 bases). The CDR3 is made up of 16 amino acids. The V end was cut by 4 bases, the J end by 3 bases, with 16 bases between. Germline CDR1 and CDR2: MNHNY and SVGAGI (reference sequence). CDR3 sequence reads: CASSSYDRRNNQPQHF. The CDR3, as DNA: TGTGCCAGCAGTTCCTACGACAGGCGAAACAATCAGCCCCAGCATTTT.

This clonotype occurred many times. The V gene is TRBV20-1, the J gene TRBJ2-7; D remains ambiguous. The germline V and J ends were trimmed by 3 bases and 4 bases, with 10 bases remaining between them. Germline V gene data show CDR1 as DFQATT and CDR2 as SNEGSKA (reference sequence). CDR3 length equals 12 residues. CDR3 sequence: CSARASIYEQYF. For the CDR3, the DNA is TGCAGTGCTAGGGCCTCAATTTACGAGCAGTACTTC.